A single sample gave rise to the 2 T cell receptor beta chains below, sequenced in a study of human T cells and chemical hapten exposure. Time point specified: patch test 2, 6 weeks after DPC sensitization. Treatment in this sample: therapeutic diphenylcyclopropenone sensitization with weekly scalp DPC. TCRdb re-called the RACE reads through MiXCR, storing one row per CDR3 protein. The sample lists about 96,000 distinct CDR3 sequences; approximately 9.3% were seen once. Sequencing was performed on whole blood, taken in connection with sensitization to the hapten diphenylcyclopropenone (DPC). The receptors were sampled from a woman between 40 and 50 years old with alopecia areata. Some clones in this sample may be carry-over from other donors' samples.

V and J are TRBV11-2 and TRBJ2-1; tentatively, D is TRBD1 (5 bases). The CDR3 sequence is 17 residues long. Germline values: CDR1 SGHAT, CDR2 FQNNGV. Trimming took off 5 bases at V and 0 bases at J, with 17 bases between the two ends. CDR3 sequence: CASSPSGAGASYNEQFF. CDR3 nucleotides: TGTGCCAGCAGCCCTAGTGGGGCTGGGGCCTCCTACAATGAGCAGTTCTTC.

Many counts were recorded for this clonotype. CDR3 sequence: CSVGQIQETQYF. The DNA for the CDR3 is TGCAGCGTTGGACAGATTCAAGAGACCCAGTACTTC. V is TRBV29-1 and J is TRBJ2-5, with D maybe TRBD1 (5 bases). The CDR3 is 12 residues long. Germline assignment: CDR1 SQVTM and CDR2 ANQGSEA. The V end was cut by 4 bases, the J end by 2 bases, with 8 bases between.